A single sample gave rise to the 7 T cell receptor beta chains below, sequenced in a study of blood T cell repertoires in COVID-19. Data came from immunoSEQ multiplex PCR; TCRdb stores just in-frame clones and leaves some out. The sample consists of 300,000 or so clones, about 82% of them appearing once. Sequencing input: peripheral blood. Receptors originate from a woman aged 50 to 65 with acute or convalescent COVID-19.

V gene TRBV2 combines with J gene TRBJ1-1; D perhaps matches TRBD1 (6 bases). Germline V lookup: CDR1 SNHLY, CDR2 FYNNEI. The CDR3 length is 11 residues. Trimming shortened V by 7 bases and J by 6 bases, and 9 bases separated the two germline ends. The CDR3, as DNA: TGTGCCAGCAACAGGGACGCTGAAGCTTTCTTT. Translated: CASNRDAEAFF.

The chain links TRBV9 to TRBJ1-6; 11 nucleotides agree with TRBD1. The CDR3 contains 15 residues. Per germline, CDR1 SGDLS and CDR2 YYNGEE. Trimming cost V 6 bases and J 6 bases; bases outside gene matches: 5. CDR3 nucleotide sequence: TGTGCCAGCAATCCCGGACAGGGGGCTAATTCACCCCTCCACTTT. The encoded protein is CASNPGQGANSPLHF.

This clone was found a few times. The V call is TRBV7-3, the J call TRBJ2-7; 7 bases agree with TRBD1. The CDR3 has 13 amino acids. With V trimmed by 5 bases and J by 6 bases, 7 bases remained unmatched. Germline CDR1 SGHTA, CDR2 FQGTGA. CDR3 nucleotide sequence: TGTGCCAGCAGCCCACAGCCAGGGGGCGAGCAGTACTTC. Translated, it gives CASSPQPGGEQYF.

The chain has TRBV27 and TRBJ2-7, with D unresolved. V was shortened by 0 bases and J by 2 bases, with 11 bases between the two germline ends. The CDR3 loop spans 15 amino acids. Germline V CDR1 and CDR2: MNHEY, SMNVEV (reference sequence). DNA for the CDR3: TGTGCCAGCAGTTTATCCTCGGTAACCGCCTACGAGCAGTACTTC. It translates to CASSLSSVTAYEQYF.

The CDR3 DNA reads as TGTGCCAGCAGCTTGGACAGGGGGGAGGATGGCTACACCTTC. It yields the protein CASSLDRGEDGYTF. The V gene is TRBV5-6, the J gene TRBJ1-2; TRBD1 aligns across 8 bases. This CDR3 comprises 14 residues. Trimming took 0 bases from V and 6 from J; bases not matched to a gene: 4. Germline loops: CDR1 SGHDT, CDR2 YYEEEE.

A remark on this clone: Other nucleotide sequences in the sample specify the same CDR3. This chain links TRBV20-1 with TRBJ2-5; 8 bases align to TRBD2. The CDR3 has 14 residues. Germline trimming cut 3 bases from V and 5 bases from J; bases unmatched to any gene: 8. Germline loops: CDR1 DFQATT, CDR2 SNEGSKA (reference sequence). This CDR3 is CSASPGLARETQYF. In nucleotides, the CDR3 is TGCAGTGCTAGTCCCGGACTAGCCCGGGAGACCCAGTACTTC.

V usage is TRBV12-5 and J usage is TRBJ2-3; 7 bases are shared with TRBD1. The V and J ends lost 7 bases and 2 bases, in that order; junction bases with no gene match: 9. CDR3 size: 15 residues. Germline assignment: CDR1 LGHNT and CDR2 FRNRAP. The CDR3 sequence: CASAQDRRDTDTQYF. The CDR3 region has the DNA TGTGCTAGTGCCCAGGACAGGCGTGACACAGATACGCAGTATTTT.